This T cell receptor (beta chain) was identified during a study of blood T cell repertoires in COVID-19. About the research overall: Acute and convalescent COVID-19 samples came from the United States, Italy and Spain.

The CDR3 loop spans 15 amino acids. With 5 bases clipped from V and 3 bases from J, the junction kept 10 bases outside the gene matches. Germline assignment: CDR1 MNHNS and CDR2 SASEGT. Sequencing was performed with immunoSEQ multiplex PCR; in TCRdb, only in-frame clones are kept and a portion is missing. The sample contains about 75,000 clones, around 89% of which appear only once. The sequence was collected from a human donor in a cohort sampled during active COVID-19. The chain has TRBV6-1 and TRBJ2-7, with TRBD1 identical over 7 bases. Sequencing was carried out using peripheral blood. For the CDR3, the DNA is TGTGCCAGCAGTCCGACCGGGGACAGCCTCTACGAGCAGTACTTC. As protein: CASSPTGDSLYEQYF.